The clone carrying this T cell receptor (beta chain) was seen only once. Seattle patient enrollment occurred during active infection, with longitudinal follow-up thereafter. Study processing details: Estimation of nucleated cell counts was performed using reference gene primer amplification. Sequenced by immunoSEQ multiplex PCR; TCRdb stores in-frame clones only, minus some. D and trimming come from the DNA, and the V and J calls and clone size come from that table. This table has under 150,000 clones, approximately 85% appearing once. This CDR3 comprises 16 residues. Germline loops: CDR1 KGHSH, CDR2 LQKENI. V lost 1 base, J lost 2 bases, and 9 bases lay in between. These data are taken from a study of blood T cell repertoires in COVID-19. In the study overall: The study drew acute and convalescent COVID-19 samples from the United States, Italy and Spain. PBMCs, B-cell-depleted T cells, or T cells provided the cDNA or gDNA that made up the material.

This receptor was identified in a woman aged 55-70 years with COVID-19, enrolled during active disease. V and J are TRBV18 and TRBJ2-6; TRBD1 is a possible D gene (6 bases). The sample was peripheral blood. Here the CDR3 reads CASSPLEGAGANVLTF. The CDR3 bases are TGTGCCAGCTCACCACTCGAGGGGGCTGGGGCCAACGTCCTGACTTTC.